A single TCR beta chain is shown here with its context. Its specificity is unknown. Cultured CD4+ T cells had their DNA profiled by the Oncomine TCR Beta short-read assay. TCRdb recomputed calls from the PCR reads with MiXCR, one row per CDR3 protein. The sample yields about 10,000 distinct CDR3 sequences, 65% to 75% seen once. Germline assignment: CDR1 SGHTA and CDR2 FQGNSA. J lost 7 bases, V lost 1 base, and 9 bases had no gene match. The length of the CDR3 is 15 residues. This sample is drawn from a study of vaccination and CD4 T cells after COVID-19. Study context: The control cultures got either a CEFX pool, an HIV-1 Nef pool, or no peptide at all. Study-wide results and caveats: Vaccine-specific clones in convalescent patients were spike mono-reactive in 304 of 307 cases. Reactive clone data from convalescent patients indicated a median of approximately 86% appearing only post-vaccination.

The treatment: roughly 10-day PBMC culture with coronavirus spike peptide pools or control peptides (ViraFEST assay). Positive PCR results dated from March to December 2020, before the US Alpha, Beta and Delta variants. Sequenced material: CD4+ T cells from blood, cultured in vitro. This sequence joins TRBV7-2 and TRBJ1-2, with 7 bases fitting TRBD1. This clonotype was obtained from a human donor who had recovered from COVID-19. The CDR3 region has the DNA TGTGCCAGCAGCTTAGGGGGGACAGACAGGGCTGGCTACACCTTC. It is translated as CASSLGGTDRAGYTF. Looking up the rest from reference TRBV7-2 and TRBJ1-2 gives the full variable domain: GAGVSQSPSNKVTEKGKDVELRCDPISGHTALYWYRQSLGQGLEFLIYFQGNSAPDKSGLPSDRFSAERTGGSVSTLTIQRTQQEDSAVYLCASSLGGTDRAGYTFGSGTRLTVV.